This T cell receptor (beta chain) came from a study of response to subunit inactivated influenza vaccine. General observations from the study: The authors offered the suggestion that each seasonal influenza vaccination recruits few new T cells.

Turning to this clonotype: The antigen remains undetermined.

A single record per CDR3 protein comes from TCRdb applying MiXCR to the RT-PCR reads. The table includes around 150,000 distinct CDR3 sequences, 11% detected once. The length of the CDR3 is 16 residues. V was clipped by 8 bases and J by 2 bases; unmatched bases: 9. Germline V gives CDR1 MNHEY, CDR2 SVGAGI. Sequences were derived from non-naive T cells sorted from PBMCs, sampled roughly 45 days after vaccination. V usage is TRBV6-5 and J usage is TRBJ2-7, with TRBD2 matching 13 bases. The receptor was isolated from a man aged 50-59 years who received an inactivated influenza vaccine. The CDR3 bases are TGTGCCAGCCGACAGGGGACTAGCGGGACCGCCTACGAGCAGTACTTC. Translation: CASRQGTSGTAYEQYF.